This TCR beta chain was identified during a study of blood T cell repertoires in COVID-19. As for the study in general: Some COVID-19 samples were acute and others convalescent; all came from the United States, Italy and Spain.

Sequencing was performed with immunoSEQ multiplex PCR; in TCRdb, only in-frame clones are kept and a portion is missing. The data contain roughly 190,000 clones, roughly 76% of them seen just once; the ten biggest clones take up 11%. CDR3 size: 17 residues. Germline loops: CDR1 MGHRA, CDR2 YSYEKL. After removal of 3 bases from V and 3 bases from J, the junction contained 12 bases not matched to a gene. This receptor was taken from a woman aged 40 to 50 with COVID-19, enrolled during active disease. The specimen sequenced was peripheral blood. The chain joins TRBV4-1 to TRBJ1-2, with 8 bases fitting TRBD1. The CDR3 bases are TGCGCCAGCAGCCAGGACACAGGGGGATGGCCGGACTATGGCTACACCTTC. This translates into CASSQDTGGWPDYGYTF.